This T cell receptor beta chain was obtained from a study of PD-1 blockade in mismatch repair-deficient tumors. CDR1 LNHDA and CDR2 SQIVND come from the germline V gene (reference sequence). Trimming took off 4 bases at V and 13 bases at J, with 13 bases between the two ends. This CDR3 is 11 amino acids long. This table comes from immunoSEQ multiplex PCR, and its TCRdb copy is limited to in-frame clones, with some not included. The sample includes roughly 120,000 clones, almost 90% of them seen just once. The source material was peripheral blood, sampled 70 to 73 weeks after starting pembrolizumab. V and J are TRBV19 and TRBJ1-2, with a tentative D call TRBD1 (6 bases). The receptor was isolated from an adult with mismatch repair-deficient cancer. CDR3 in amino acids: CASSNGTTGTF. DNA of the CDR3: TGTGCCAGTAGTAACGGGACAACGGGCACCTTC.